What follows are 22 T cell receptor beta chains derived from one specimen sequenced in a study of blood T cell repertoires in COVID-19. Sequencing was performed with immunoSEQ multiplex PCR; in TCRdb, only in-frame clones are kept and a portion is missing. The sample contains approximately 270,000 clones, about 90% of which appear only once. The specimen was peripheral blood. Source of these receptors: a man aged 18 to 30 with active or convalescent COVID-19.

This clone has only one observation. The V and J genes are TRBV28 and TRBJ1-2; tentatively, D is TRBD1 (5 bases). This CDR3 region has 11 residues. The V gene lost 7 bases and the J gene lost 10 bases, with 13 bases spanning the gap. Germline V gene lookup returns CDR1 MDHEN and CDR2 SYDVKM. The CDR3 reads CASKGLSVYTF. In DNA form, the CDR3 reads TGTGCCAGCAAGGGGTTGAGTGTCTACACCTTC.

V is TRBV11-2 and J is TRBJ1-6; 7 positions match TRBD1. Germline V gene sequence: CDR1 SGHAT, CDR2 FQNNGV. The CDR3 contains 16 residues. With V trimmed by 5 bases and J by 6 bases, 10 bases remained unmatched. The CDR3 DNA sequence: TGTGCCAGCAGCCAAAGGAGGGGGCGGACTAATTCACCCCTCCACTTT. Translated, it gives CASSQRRGRTNSPLHF.

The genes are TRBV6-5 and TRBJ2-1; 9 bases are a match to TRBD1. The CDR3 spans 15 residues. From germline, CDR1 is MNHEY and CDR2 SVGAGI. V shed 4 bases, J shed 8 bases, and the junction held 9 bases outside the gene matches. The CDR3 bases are TGTGCCAGCAGTTCAGGGACAGGGAAGGTCGATGAGCAGTTCTTC. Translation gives CASSSGTGKVDEQFF.

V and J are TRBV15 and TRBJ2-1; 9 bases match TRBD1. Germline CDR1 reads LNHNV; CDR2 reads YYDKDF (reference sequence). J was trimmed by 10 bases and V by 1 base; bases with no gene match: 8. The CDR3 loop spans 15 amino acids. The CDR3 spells CATSRVQGALGEQFF. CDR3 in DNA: TGTGCCACCAGCAGAGTACAGGGGGCGCTGGGAGAGCAGTTCTTC. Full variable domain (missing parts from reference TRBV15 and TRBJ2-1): DAMVIQNPRYQVTQFGKPVTLSCSQTLNHNVMYWYQQKSSQAPKLLFHYYDKDFNNEADTPDNFQSRRPNTSFCFLDIRSPGLGDTAMYLCATSRVQGALGEQFFGPGTRLTVL.

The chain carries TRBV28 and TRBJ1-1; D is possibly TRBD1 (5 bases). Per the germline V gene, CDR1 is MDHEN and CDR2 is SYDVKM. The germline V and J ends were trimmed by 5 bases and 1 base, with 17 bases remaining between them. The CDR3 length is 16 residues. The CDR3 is CASSPPGGVANTEAFF. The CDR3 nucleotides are TGTGCCAGCAGTCCCCCCGGGGGGGTTGCGAACACTGAAGCTTTCTTT. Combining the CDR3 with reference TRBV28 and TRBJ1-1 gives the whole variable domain DVKVTQSSRYLVKRTGEKVFLECVQDMDHENMFWYRQDPGLGLRLIYFSYDVKMKEKGDIPEGYSVSREKKERFSLILESASTNQTSMYLCASSPPGGVANTEAFFGQGTRLTVV.

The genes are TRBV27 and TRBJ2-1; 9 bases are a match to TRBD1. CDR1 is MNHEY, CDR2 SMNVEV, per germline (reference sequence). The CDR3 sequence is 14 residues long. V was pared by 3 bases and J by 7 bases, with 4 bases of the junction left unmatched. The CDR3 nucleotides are TGTGCCAGCAGTTTCTTACAGGGGGCTAATGAGCAGTTCTTC. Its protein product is CASSFLQGANEQFF.

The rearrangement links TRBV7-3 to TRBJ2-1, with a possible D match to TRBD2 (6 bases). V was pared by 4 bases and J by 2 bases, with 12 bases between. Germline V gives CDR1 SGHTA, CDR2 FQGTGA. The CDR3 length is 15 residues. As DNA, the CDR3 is TGTGCCAGCAGCTCCGATACGGGGGCCTACAATGAGCAGTTCTTC. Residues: CASSSDTGAYNEQFF.

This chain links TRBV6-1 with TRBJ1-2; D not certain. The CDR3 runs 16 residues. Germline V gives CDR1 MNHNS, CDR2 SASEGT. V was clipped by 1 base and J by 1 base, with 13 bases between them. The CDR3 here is CASSEGWRVDNYGYTF. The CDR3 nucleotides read TGTGCCAGCAGTGAAGGTTGGAGGGTGGATAACTATGGCTACACCTTC.

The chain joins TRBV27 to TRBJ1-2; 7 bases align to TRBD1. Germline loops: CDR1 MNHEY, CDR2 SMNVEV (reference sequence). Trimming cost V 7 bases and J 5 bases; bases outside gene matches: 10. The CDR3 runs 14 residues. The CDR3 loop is CASTPDRRSYGYTF. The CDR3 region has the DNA TGTGCCAGCACCCCGGACAGGCGGTCTTATGGCTACACCTTC.

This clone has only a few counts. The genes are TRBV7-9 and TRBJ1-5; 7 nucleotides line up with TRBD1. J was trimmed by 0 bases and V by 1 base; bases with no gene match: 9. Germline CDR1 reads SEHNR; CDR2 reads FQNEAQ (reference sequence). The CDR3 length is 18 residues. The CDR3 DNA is TGTGCCAGCAGCTTAGAGGGGGCGACAAGGGATAGCAATCAGCCCCAGCATTTT. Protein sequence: CASSLEGATRDSNQPQHF.

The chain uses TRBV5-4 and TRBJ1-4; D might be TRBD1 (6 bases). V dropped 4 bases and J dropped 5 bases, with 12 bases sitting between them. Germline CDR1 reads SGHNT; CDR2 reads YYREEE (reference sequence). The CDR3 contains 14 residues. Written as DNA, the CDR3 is TGTGCCAGCAGCCACGGACAGATAAATGAAAAACTGTTTTTT. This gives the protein CASSHGQINEKLFF.

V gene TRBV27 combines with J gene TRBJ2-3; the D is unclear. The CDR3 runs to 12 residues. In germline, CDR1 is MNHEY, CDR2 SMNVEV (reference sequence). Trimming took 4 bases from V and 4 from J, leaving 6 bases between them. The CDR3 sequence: CASSSPSDTQYF. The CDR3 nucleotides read TGTGCCAGCAGTTCCCCCTCAGATACGCAGTATTTT.

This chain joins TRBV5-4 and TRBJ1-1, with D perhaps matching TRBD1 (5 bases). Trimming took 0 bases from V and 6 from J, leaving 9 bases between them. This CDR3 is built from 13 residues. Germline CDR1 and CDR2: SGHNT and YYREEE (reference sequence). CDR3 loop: CASSLGRDAEAFF. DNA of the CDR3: TGTGCCAGCAGCTTGGGGAGGGACGCTGAAGCTTTCTTT.

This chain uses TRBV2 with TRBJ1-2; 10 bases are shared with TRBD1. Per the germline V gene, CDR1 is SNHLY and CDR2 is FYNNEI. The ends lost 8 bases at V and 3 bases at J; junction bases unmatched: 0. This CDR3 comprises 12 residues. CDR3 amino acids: CASGTGDYGYTF. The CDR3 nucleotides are TGTGCCAGCGGGACAGGGGACTATGGCTACACCTTC.

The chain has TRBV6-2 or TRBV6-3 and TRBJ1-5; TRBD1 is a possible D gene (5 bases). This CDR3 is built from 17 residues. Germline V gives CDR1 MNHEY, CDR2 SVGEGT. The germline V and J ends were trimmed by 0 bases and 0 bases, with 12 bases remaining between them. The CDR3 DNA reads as TGTGCCAGCAGTTACTCGCACAGGAGTTATAGCAATCAGCCCCAGCATTTT. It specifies CASSYSHRSYSNQPQHF.

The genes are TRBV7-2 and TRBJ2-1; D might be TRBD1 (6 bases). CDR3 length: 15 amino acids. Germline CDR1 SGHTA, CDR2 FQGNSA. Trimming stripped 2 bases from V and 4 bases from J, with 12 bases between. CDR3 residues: CASSLQGGGYNEQFF. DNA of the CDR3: TGTGCCAGCAGCTTACAAGGGGGTGGGTACAATGAGCAGTTCTTC.

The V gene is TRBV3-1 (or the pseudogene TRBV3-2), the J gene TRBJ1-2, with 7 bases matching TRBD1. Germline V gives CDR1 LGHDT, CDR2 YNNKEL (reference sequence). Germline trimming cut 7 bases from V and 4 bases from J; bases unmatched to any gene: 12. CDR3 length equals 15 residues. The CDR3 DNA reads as TGTGCCAGCACCCTTGACACAGGGGTAATCTATGGCTACACCTTC. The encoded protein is CASTLDTGVIYGYTF.

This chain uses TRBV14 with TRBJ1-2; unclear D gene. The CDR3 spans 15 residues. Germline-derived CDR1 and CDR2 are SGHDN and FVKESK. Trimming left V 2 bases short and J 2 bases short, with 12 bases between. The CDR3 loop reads CASSQRQGLNYGYTF. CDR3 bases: TGTGCCAGCAGCCAACGCCAAGGACTCAACTATGGCTACACCTTC.

The CDR3 is CASSLDTWDSEKLFF. The DNA for the CDR3 is TGTGCCAGCAGTTTAGACACATGGGACAGCGAAAAACTGTTTTTT. The J gene is TRBJ1-4, the V gene TRBV28; 7 nucleotides line up with TRBD1. Germline CDR1 reads MDHEN; CDR2 reads SYDVKM. With V trimmed by 2 bases and J by 8 bases, 8 bases remained unmatched. The CDR3 totals 15 residues.

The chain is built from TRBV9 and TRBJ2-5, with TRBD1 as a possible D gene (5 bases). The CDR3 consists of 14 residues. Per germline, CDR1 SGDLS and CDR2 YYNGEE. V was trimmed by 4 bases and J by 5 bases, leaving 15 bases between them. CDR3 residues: CASSSPEDIETQYF. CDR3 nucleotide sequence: TGTGCCAGCAGCTCCCCCGAGGACATTGAGACCCAGTACTTC.

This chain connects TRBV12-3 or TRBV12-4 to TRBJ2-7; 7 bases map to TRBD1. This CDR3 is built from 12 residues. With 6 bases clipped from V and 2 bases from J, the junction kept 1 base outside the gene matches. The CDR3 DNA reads TGTGCCAGCAGGGACAGGACCTACGAGCAGTACTTC. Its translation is CASRDRTYEQYF.

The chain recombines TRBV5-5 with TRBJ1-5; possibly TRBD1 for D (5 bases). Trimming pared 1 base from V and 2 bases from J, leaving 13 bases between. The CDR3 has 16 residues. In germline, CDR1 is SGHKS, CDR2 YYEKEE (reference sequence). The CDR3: CASSLTPQEGNQPQHF. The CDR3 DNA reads TGTGCCAGCAGCTTGACCCCACAGGAAGGCAATCAGCCCCAGCATTTT. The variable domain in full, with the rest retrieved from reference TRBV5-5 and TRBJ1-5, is DAGVTQSPTHLIKTRGQQVTLRCSPISGHKSVSWYQQVLGQGPQFIFQYYEKEERGRGNFPDRFSARQFPNYSSELNVNALLLGDSALYLCASSLTPQEGNQPQHFGDGTRLSIL.